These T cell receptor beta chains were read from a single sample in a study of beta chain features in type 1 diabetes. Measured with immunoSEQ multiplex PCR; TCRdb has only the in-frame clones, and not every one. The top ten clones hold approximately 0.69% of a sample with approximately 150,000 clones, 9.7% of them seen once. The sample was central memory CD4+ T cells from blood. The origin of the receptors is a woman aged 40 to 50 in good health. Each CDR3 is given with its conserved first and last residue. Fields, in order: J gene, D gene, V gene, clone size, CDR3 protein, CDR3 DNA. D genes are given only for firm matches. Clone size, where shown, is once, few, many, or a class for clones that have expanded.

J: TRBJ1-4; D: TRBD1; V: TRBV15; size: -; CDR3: CATSRDRGQEKLFF; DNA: TGTGCCACCAGCAGAGACAGGGGGCAAGAAAAACTGTTTTTT
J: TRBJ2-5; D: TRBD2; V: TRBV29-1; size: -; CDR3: CSVDIGRGIVETQYF; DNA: TGCAGCGTTGATATAGGGAGGGGTATCGTAGAGACCCAGTACTTC
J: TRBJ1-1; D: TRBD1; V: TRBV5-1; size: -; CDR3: CASRANTGERSEAFF; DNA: TGCGCCAGCAGGGCAAACACAGGGGAAAGAAGTGAAGCTTTCTTT
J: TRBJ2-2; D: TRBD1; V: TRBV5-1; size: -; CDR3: CASSLDRASTGELFF; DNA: TGCGCCAGCAGCTTAGACAGGGCCTCCACCGGGGAGCTGTTTTTT
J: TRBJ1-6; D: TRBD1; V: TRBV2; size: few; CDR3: CASSVQGVESPLHF; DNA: TGTGCCAGCAGCGTACAGGGGGTGGAGTCACCCCTCCACTTT
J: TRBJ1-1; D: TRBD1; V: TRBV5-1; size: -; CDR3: CASSWGTGTSGTEAFF; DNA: TGCGCCAGCAGCTGGGGGACAGGGACATCGGGCACTGAAGCTTTCTTT
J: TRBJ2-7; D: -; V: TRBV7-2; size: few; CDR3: CASSLVFLLQEQYF; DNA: TGTGCCAGCAGCTTAGTTTTTCTCCTGCAGGAGCAGTACTTC
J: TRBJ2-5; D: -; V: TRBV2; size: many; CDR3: CASSEAVLGEYF; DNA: TGTGCCAGCAGTGAAGCGGTACTAGGAGAGTACTTC
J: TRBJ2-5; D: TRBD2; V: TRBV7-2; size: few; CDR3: CASSPPGRLAGQETQYF; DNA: TGTGCCAGCAGCCCGCCGGGGCGACTAGCGGGGCAAGAGACCCAGTACTTC
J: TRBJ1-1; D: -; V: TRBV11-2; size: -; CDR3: CASSLDPRTTTHEAFF; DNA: TGTGCCAGCAGCTTAGACCCGAGGACTACGACGCATGAAGCTTTCTTT
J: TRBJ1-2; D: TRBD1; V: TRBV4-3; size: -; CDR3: CASSQGNPMNRGNYGYTF; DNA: TGCGCCAGCAGCCAAGGAAACCCGATGAACAGGGGTAACTATGGCTACACCTTC
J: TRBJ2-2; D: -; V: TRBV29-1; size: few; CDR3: CSALQGPGELFF; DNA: TGCAGCGCGCTACAGGGTCCCGGGGAGCTGTTTTTT
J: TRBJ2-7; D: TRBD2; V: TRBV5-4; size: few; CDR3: CASSWGLDPYEQYF; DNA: TGTGCCAGCAGCTGGGGACTAGATCCCTACGAGCAGTACTTC
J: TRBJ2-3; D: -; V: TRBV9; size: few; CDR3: CASSRSDLGANDTQYF; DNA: TGTGCCAGCAGTCGATCGGACTTGGGGGCCAACGATACGCAGTATTTT
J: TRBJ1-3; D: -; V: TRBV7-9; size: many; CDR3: CASSFRVTGNTIYF; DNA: TGTGCCAGCAGCTTCAGGGTAACTGGAAACACCATATATTTT
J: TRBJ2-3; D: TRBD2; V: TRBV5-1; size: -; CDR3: CASSPLPLAGTSTDTQYF; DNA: TGCGCCAGCAGCCCACTTCCGCTAGCGGGGACCAGCACAGATACGCAGTATTTT
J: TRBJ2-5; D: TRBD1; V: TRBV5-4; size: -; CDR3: CASSLTGQAPQETQYF; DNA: TGTGCCAGCAGCTTGACGGGACAGGCACCTCAAGAGACCCAGTACTTC
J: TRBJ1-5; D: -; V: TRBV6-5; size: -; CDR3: CASSFERFQPQHF; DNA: TGTGCCAGCAGTTTCGAGAGGTTTCAGCCCCAGCATTTT
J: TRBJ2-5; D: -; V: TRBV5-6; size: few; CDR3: CASSLIRGETQYF; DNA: TGTGCCAGCAGCTTAATCAGAGGGGAGACCCAGTACTTC
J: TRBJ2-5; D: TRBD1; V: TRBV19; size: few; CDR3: CASSPGGRETQYF; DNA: TGTGCCAGTAGCCCAGGGGGACGGGAGACCCAGTACTTC
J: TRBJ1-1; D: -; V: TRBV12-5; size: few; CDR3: CASGLGQLNTEAFF; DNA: TGTGCTAGTGGTTTGGGACAGCTTAACACTGAAGCTTTCTTT
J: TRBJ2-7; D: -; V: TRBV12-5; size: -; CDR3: CASGPTIHGEQYF; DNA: TGTGCTAGTGGCCCTACTATACACGGCGAGCAGTACTTC
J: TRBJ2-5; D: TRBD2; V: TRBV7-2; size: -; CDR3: CASSLYPGLAGVETQYF; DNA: TGTGCCAGCAGCTTATACCCGGGACTAGCGGGGGTGGAGACCCAGTACTTC
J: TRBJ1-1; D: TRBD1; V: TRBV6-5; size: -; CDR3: CASRRTGNTEAFF; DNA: TGTGCCAGCAGAAGGACAGGGAACACTGAAGCTTTCTTT
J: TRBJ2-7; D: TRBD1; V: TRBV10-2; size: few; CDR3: CATWTGSGREQYF; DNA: TGCGCCACCTGGACAGGGTCAGGTCGGGAGCAGTACTTC
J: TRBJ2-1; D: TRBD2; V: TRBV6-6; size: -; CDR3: CASSSGAGGRWEQFF; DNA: TGTGCCAGCAGTTCGGGGGCGGGGGGGCGATGGGAGCAGTTCTTC
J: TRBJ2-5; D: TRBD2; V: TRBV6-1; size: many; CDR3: CASSDAGRGETQYF; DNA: TGTGCCAGCAGTGACGCCGGGCGGGGGGAGACCCAGTACTTC
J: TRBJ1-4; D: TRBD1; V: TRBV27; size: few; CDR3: CASSRGQGAATNEKLFF; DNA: TGTGCCAGCAGTAGGGGACAGGGGGCTGCAACTAATGAAAAACTGTTTTTT
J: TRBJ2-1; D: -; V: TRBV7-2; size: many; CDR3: CAGARSSYNEQFF; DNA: TGTGCGGGGGCCCGTAGCTCCTACAATGAGCAGTTCTTC
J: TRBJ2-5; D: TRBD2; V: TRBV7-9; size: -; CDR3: CASSLVLASGALHF; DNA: TGTGCCAGCAGCTTAGTTCTAGCTAGCGGGGCGCTACACTTC
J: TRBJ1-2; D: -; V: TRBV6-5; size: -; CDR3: CASSYWRGYGYTF; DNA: TGTGCCAGCAGTTACTGGCGGGGCTATGGCTACACCTTC
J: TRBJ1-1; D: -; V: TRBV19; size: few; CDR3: CASSILLNTEAFF; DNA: TGTGCCAGTAGCATACTACTGAACACTGAAGCTTTCTTT
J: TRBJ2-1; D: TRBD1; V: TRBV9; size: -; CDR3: CASSGGTGGSYNEQFF; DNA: TGTGCCAGCAGCGGGGGGACAGGGGGCTCCTACAATGAGCAGTTCTTC
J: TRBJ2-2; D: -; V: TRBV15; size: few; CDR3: CATSPERVPGELFF; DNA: TGTGCCACCAGCCCCGAGAGGGTTCCCGGGGAGCTGTTTTTT
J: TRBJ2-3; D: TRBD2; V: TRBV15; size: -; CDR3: CATSRATSGDGTDTQYF; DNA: TGTGCCACCAGCAGAGCGACTAGCGGGGATGGGACAGATACGCAGTATTTT
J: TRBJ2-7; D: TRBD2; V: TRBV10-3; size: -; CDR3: CAIGGTSGGSYEQYF; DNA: TGTGCCATCGGGGGGACTAGCGGGGGTTCCTACGAGCAGTACTTC
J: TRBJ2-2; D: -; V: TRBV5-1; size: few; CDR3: CASSFSPANTGELFF; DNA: TGCGCCAGCAGCTTTTCCCCCGCGAACACCGGGGAGCTGTTTTTT
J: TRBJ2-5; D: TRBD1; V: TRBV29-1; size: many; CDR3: CSVRDRGRQETQYF; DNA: TGCAGCGTTAGAGACAGGGGGCGCCAAGAGACCCAGTACTTC
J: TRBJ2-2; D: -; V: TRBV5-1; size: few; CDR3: CASSLEGFGGAEALFF; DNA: TGCGCCAGCAGCTTGGAAGGATTTGGCGGGGCCGAGGCGCTGTTTTTT
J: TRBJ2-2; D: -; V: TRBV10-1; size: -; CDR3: CASSNRVGELFF; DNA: TGCGCCAGCAGTAACAGGGTCGGGGAGCTGTTTTTT
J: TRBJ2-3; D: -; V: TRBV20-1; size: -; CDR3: CSASGTDTQYF; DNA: TGCAGTGCTTCGGGGACAGATACGCAGTATTTT
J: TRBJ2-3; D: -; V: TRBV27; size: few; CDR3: CASNPYGAVGTDTQYF; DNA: TGTGCCAGCAATCCCTATGGGGCGGTTGGCACAGATACGCAGTATTTT
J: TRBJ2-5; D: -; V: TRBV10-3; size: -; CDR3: CAISESTGAGARETQYF; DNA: TGTGCCATCAGTGAGTCGACGGGGGCGGGGGCCCGGGAGACCCAGTACTTC
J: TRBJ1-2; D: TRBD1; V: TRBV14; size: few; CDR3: CASSPGQRYGYTF; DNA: TGTGCCAGCAGTCCGGGACAGAGATATGGCTACACCTTC
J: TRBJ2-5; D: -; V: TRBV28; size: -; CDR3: CASSPTDQETQYF; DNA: TGTGCCAGCTCCCCGACAGATCAAGAGACCCAGTACTTC
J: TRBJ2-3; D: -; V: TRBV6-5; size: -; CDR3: CASSLGGSRQYF; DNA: TGTGCCAGCAGTTTAGGAGGGTCCCGGCAGTATTTT
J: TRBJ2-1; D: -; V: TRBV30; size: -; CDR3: CAWSVTTGNEQFF; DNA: TGTGCCTGGAGTGTAACCACAGGGAATGAGCAGTTCTTC
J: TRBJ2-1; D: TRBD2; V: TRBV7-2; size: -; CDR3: CASSLAGAGYNEQFF; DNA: TGTGCCAGCAGCCTAGCGGGGGCCGGCTACAATGAGCAGTTCTTC
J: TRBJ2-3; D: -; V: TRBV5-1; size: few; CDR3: CASSLGGVGTDTQYF; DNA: TGCGCCAGCAGCTTAGGAGGGGTCGGCACAGATACGCAGTATTTT
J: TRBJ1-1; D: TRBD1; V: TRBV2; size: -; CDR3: CASRTSTKDRFGTEAFF; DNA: TGTGCCAGCAGGACTTCGACTAAGGACAGGTTTGGCACTGAAGCTTTCTTT
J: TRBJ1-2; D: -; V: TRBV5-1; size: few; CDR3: CASSLEPKGGVGYTF; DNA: TGCGCCAGCAGCTTGGAACCTAAGGGGGGGGTTGGCTACACCTTC
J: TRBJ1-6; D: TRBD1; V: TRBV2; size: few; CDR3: CASSPTGGGSPLHF; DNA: TGTGCCAGCAGTCCGACAGGGGGCGGTTCACCCCTCCACTTT
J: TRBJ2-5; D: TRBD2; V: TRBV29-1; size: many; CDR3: CSVAASGDRTQYF; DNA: TGCAGCGTTGCTGCTAGCGGGGATCGGACCCAGTACTTC
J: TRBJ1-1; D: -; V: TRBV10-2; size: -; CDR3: CASKLLLDTEAFF; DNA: TGCGCCAGCAAGCTCCTCTTGGACACTGAAGCTTTCTTT
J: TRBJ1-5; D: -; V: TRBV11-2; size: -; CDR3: CASSLQGNSNQPQHF; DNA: TGTGCCAGCAGCTTACAGGGGAATAGCAATCAGCCCCAGCATTTT
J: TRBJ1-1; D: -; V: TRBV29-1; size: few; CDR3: CSVEPGGLEAFF; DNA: TGCAGCGTTGAACCTGGTGGTTTGGAGGCTTTCTTT
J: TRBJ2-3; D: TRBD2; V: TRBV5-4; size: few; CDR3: CASSLAASGGADTQYF; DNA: TGTGCCAGCAGCCTGGCCGCTAGCGGGGGCGCAGATACGCAGTATTTT